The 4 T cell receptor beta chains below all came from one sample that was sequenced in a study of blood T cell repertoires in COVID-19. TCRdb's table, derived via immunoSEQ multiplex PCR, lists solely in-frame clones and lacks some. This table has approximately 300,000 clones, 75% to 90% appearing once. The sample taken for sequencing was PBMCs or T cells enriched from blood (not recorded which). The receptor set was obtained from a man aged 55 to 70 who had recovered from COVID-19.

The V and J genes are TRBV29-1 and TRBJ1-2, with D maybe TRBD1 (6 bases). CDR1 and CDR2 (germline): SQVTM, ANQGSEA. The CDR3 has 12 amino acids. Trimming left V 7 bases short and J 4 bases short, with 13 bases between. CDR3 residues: CSARARGYGYTF. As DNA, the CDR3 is TGCAGCGCTAGGGCCAGGGGCTATGGCTACACCTTC.

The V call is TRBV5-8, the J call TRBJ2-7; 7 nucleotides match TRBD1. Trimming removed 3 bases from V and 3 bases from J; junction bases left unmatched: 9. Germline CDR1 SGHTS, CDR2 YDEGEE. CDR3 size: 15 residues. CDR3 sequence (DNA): TGTGCCAGCAGCTACCTTGACAGGGCACTCTACGAGCAGTACTTC. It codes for CASSYLDRALYEQYF.

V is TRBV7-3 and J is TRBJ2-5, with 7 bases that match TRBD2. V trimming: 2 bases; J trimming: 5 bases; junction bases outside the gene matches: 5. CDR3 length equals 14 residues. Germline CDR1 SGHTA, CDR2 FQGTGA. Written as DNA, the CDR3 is TGTGCCAGCAGCTTAGGGGGAGGGTGGGAGACCCAGTACTTC. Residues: CASSLGGGWETQYF.

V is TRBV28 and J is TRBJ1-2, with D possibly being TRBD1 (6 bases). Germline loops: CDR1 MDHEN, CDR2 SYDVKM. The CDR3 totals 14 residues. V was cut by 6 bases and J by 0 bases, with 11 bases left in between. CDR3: CASSSTGTNYGYTF. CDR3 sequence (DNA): TGTGCCAGCAGCTCTACAGGGACTAACTATGGCTACACCTTC.